Below, one T cell receptor (beta chain) is given with its context. The antigen is unknown. This sample was taken from a study of cytomegalovirus exposure and HLA in healthy donors. V shed 8 bases and J shed 4 bases, with 17 bases lying between them. The germline CDR1 and CDR2 sequences are MNHEY and SVGAGI. There are 15 residues in the CDR3. This PCR relied on a set of 60 Vbeta primers and 13 Jbeta primers. Profiled with immunoSEQ multiplex PCR; TCRdb holds only in-frame clones, not every one. There are some 140,000 clones in the sample; 60% to 85% occur only once, and over 3% lies in the top ten. Whole-study findings and limits: Later analysis showed TCR association rates varying by HLA locus, highest for DRB1 and lowest for HLA-C. For cytomegalovirus status, the classifier reportedly gave diagnoses with high specificity and sensitivity. A later analysis found common viral pathogens apparently linked to several of the most significant clusters. Rarity marked most TCR sequences, yet some public TCRs occurred in many donors.

This sequence was found in a woman aged 40 to 50 in good health and CMV-seronegative. Sequencing input: PBMCs. This chain uses TRBV6-5 with TRBJ1-4, with D tentatively TRBD1 (6 bases). The CDR3 loop reads CASSDPGHGNEKLFF. The CDR3, as DNA: TGTGCCAGCTCGGACCCGGGACACGGTAATGAAAAACTGTTTTTT.